Listed here are 30 T cell receptor beta chains from one sample, sequenced in a study of blood T cells in healthy people across ages. The use of a sample-barcoded 5' primer and a J-beta primer mix characterized a second PCR of roughly 6 to 11 cycles. Via MiXCR, TCRdb re-called the 5' RACE reads, giving one row per CDR3 protein. Of 850,000 to 950,000 distinct CDR3 sequences in the sample, about 28% were seen once. The sample was blood. The receptors derive from a woman of 80 years or more in good health.

This chain connects TRBV20-1 to TRBJ2-3; TRBD2 is a possible D gene (5 bases). The CDR3 is 15 residues long. Trimming removed 6 bases at V and 2 bases at J, with 18 bases between. Germline lookup yields CDR1 DFQATT and CDR2 SNEGSKA (reference sequence). The CDR3 loop reads CSAPERTPNTDTQYF. In nucleotides, the CDR3 is TGCAGTGCACCCGAGCGGACTCCCAACACAGATACGCAGTATTTT.

Many counts were recorded for this clonotype. This rearrangement joins TRBV24-1 to TRBJ2-3, with D possibly TRBD2 on 5 matching bases. This CDR3 is built from 19 residues. Looked up from germline, CDR1 is KGHDR and CDR2 is SFDVKD. With 0 bases removed from V and 5 bases from J, the gap between germline ends came to 23 bases. In DNA, the CDR3 is TGTGCCACCAGTGATTTGGAGGTTTGGGAGACTTCACGGCAAGATACGCAGTATTTT. It encodes CATSDLEVWETSRQDTQYF.

V is TRBV5-5 and J is TRBJ2-1; 10 bases align to TRBD1. V lost 5 bases to trimming and J lost 5 bases; unmatched junction nucleotides: 7. This CDR3 region has 15 residues. Germline CDR1 is SGHKS and CDR2 is YYEKEE (reference sequence). The CDR3 spells CASSFGQGVDNEQFF. The CDR3 coding sequence is TGTGCCAGCAGTTTTGGACAGGGGGTTGACAATGAGCAGTTCTTC.

The table lists this clonotype with a few counts. CDR3 region: CASSPPQRGATGELFF. Here the CDR3 DNA reads TGTGCCAGCAGCCCCCCCCAGCGGGGGGCCACCGGGGAGCTGTTTTTT. The chain recombines TRBV7-2 with TRBJ2-2, with TRBD2 matching over 9 bases. The V segment lost 5 bases and the J segment 4 bases; nucleotides outside the gene matches: 8. This CDR3 region has 16 residues. Germline CDR1 and CDR2: SGHTA and FQGNSA.

Details on this clonotype: This may be a read error: a much more frequent sequence differs by one nucleotide. The chain couples TRBV10-1 to TRBJ2-7; no clear D gene. CDR3 length: 13 residues. Per germline, CDR1 WNHNN and CDR2 SYGVQD (reference sequence). The CDR3 nucleotides read TGCGCCAGCAGGGAGTCCTGGACCTACGAGCAGTACTTC. Amino acids: CASRESWTYEQYF.

In regard to this clonotype: This may stem from a read error, because a much larger clone lies one nucleotide away. The CDR3 region is CASSPRGGGYSGANVLTF. CDR3 sequence (DNA): TGTGCCAGCTCACCCCGGGGGGGCGGATACTCTGGGGCCAACGTCCTGACTTTC. The chain recombines TRBV18 with TRBJ2-6, with TRBD2 matching over 8 bases. Germline V gene sequence: CDR1 KGHSH, CDR2 LQKENI. J lost 0 bases, V lost 3 bases, and 7 bases had no gene match. This CDR3 contains 18 residues.

CDR3 coding DNA: TGTGCCAGCAGCTCTGCAGGGGCTAGAAGCTCCGAGCAGTACTTC. Amino acid sequence: CASSSAGARSSEQYF. J is TRBJ2-5 and V is TRBV7-2; TRBD1 might be the D (6 bases). Judging by the DNA end, TRBJ2-7 fits better; the J call may be wrong. The CDR3 loop spans 15 amino acids. Germline values: CDR1 SGHTA, CDR2 FQGNSA.

This chain connects TRBV18 to TRBJ1-5, with a tentative D call TRBD1 (5 bases). Trimming took off 6 bases at V and 0 bases at J, with 12 bases between the two ends. Germline values: CDR1 KGHSH, CDR2 LQKENI. The CDR3 runs 15 residues. This chain's CDR3 is CASSQQENSNQPQHF. The CDR3 DNA follows: TGTGCCAGCTCCCAACAGGAGAATAGCAATCAGCCCCAGCATTTT.

Comment on this clonotype: A much larger clone lies a single base off, so this may be a read error. J is TRBJ2-7 and V is TRBV11-2; 11 bases line up with TRBD1. V was pared by 5 bases and J by 3 bases, with 9 bases of the junction left unmatched. The germline CDR1 and CDR2 sequences are SGHAT and FQNNGV. The CDR3 extends over 16 amino acids. The DNA of the CDR3 is TGTGCCAGCAGCCGAAAGGACAGGGGGCCCAACTACGAGCAGTACTTC. It encodes CASSRKDRGPNYEQYF.

The sample holds a few counts of this clonotype. The chain couples TRBV15 to TRBJ2-6; D is undetermined. Germline CDR1 LNHNV, CDR2 YYDKDF (reference sequence). The CDR3 runs 18 residues. The ends were cut back, 0 bases at V and 2 bases at J, with 14 bases in the middle. For the CDR3, the DNA is TGTGCCACCAGCAGAGATTTTGGCATGAGAGCTGGGGCCAACGTCCTGACTTTC. The encoded protein is CATSRDFGMRAGANVLTF.

Many counts were recorded for this clonotype. The DNA for the CDR3 is TGTGCCAGCAGCTTATCACTATCTGAAGCTTTCTTT. Translated, it gives CASSLSLSEAFF. The chain carries TRBV7-9 and TRBJ1-1; D is unresolved. CDR1 is SEHNR and CDR2 is FQNEAQ in the germline V gene (reference sequence). The CDR3 sequence is 12 residues long. V was trimmed by 2 bases and J by 6 bases, leaving 7 bases between them. The complete variable domain, with remaining parts taken from reference TRBV7-9 and TRBJ1-1, reads DTGVSQNPRHKITKRGQNVTFRCDPISEHNRLYWYRQTLGQGPEFLTYFQNEAQLEKSRLLSDRFSAERPKGSFSTLEIQRTEQGDSAMYLCASSLSLSEAFFGQGTRLTVV.

Only a few counts were recorded for this clonotype. J is TRBJ2-2 and V is TRBV7-9; D is perhaps TRBD1 (6 bases). Deletions cut 5 bases from V and 3 bases from J, with 19 bases between. The CDR3 contains 17 residues. The germline CDR1 and CDR2 sequences are SEHNR and FQNEAQ (reference sequence). The CDR3 spells CASSPYSWGQDTGELFF. CDR3 in DNA: TGTGCCAGCAGCCCCTACTCTTGGGGGCAGGACACCGGGGAGCTGTTTTTT.

This clonotype was seen ten or more times. The chain carries TRBV27 and TRBJ2-1, with TRBD2 matching over 8 bases. Trimming at V came to 1 base and at J to 4 bases, leaving 12 bases not matched to a gene. Germline CDR1 and CDR2: MNHEY and SMNVEV (reference sequence). The CDR3 is 18 amino acids. CDR3 loop: CASSLYGDSGAFYNEQFF. CDR3 in DNA: TGTGCCAGCAGTTTATACGGAGATAGCGGGGCTTTTTACAATGAGCAGTTCTTC.

This chain links TRBV7-2 with TRBJ2-7; 9 bases match TRBD2. Trimming took 2 bases from V and 12 from J; bases not matched to a gene: 14. The CDR3 runs to 15 residues. CDR1 SGHTA and CDR2 FQGNSA come from the germline V gene. In DNA, the CDR3 is TGTGCCAGCAGCTTATCCGGACTAGCGACGAAATGGCGGTACTTC. This translates into CASSLSGLATKWRYF.

On this clonotype: This may be a read error: a much more frequent sequence differs by one nucleotide. The CDR3 sequence: CASSVGVTGTPTGCTF. Here the CDR3 DNA reads TGTGCCAGCAGCGTAGGGGTTACCGGGACACCTACCGGCTGCACCTTC. The rearrangement uses TRBV9 and TRBJ1-2, with D perhaps TRBD1 (6 bases). CDR3 size: 16 residues. Germline lookup yields CDR1 SGDLS and CDR2 YYNGEE.

This clonotype was seen repeatedly, ten times or more. The gene calls are TRBV24-1 and TRBJ2-3; tentatively, D is TRBD1 (6 bases). The CDR3 has 16 amino acids. Germline V gene lookup returns CDR1 KGHDR and CDR2 SFDVKD. Trimming pared 4 bases from V and 4 bases from J, leaving 17 bases between. The CDR3 DNA sequence: TGTGCCACCAGTGAGTTACAGGGATTGGGCGCAGATACGCAGTATTTT. Its translation: CATSELQGLGADTQYF.

This clonotype was seen repeatedly, ten times or more. This rearrangement joins TRBV20-1 to TRBJ2-5; no reliable D call. The germline CDR1 and CDR2 sequences are DFQATT and SNEGSKA (reference sequence). This CDR3 is built from 12 residues. Deletions cut 3 bases from V and 7 bases from J, with 12 bases between. CDR3: CSARDPSLTQYF. The DNA for the CDR3 is TGCAGTGCTAGGGACCCGTCCCTGACCCAGTACTTC.

This clonotype was observed a few times. This rearrangement joins TRBV5-5 to TRBJ1-6, with 9 positions matching TRBD1. V lost 1 base, J lost 9 bases, and 5 bases stayed unmatched. The germline gives CDR1 SGHKS, CDR2 YYEKEE (reference sequence). The CDR3 has 15 residues. CDR3 loop: CASSLTTGGGSPLHF. The CDR3 coding sequence is TGTGCCAGCAGCTTGACAACAGGGGGCGGTTCACCCCTCCACTTT.

This clonotype was detected a few times. A much more abundant neighbour one base away suggests this may be a read error. CDR3 coding DNA: TGCGCCAGCAGCCGGACGGGGGGCGCCGAGCAGTACTTC. This sequence encodes CASSRTGGAEQYF. The V gene is TRBV5-1, the J gene TRBJ2-7; D may be TRBD2 (7 bases). The CDR3 length is 13 residues. Germline CDR1 and CDR2: SGHRS and YFSETQ. Trimming took 4 bases from V and 6 from J, leaving 14 bases between them.

In its sample, this clonotype was seen many times. This chain joins TRBV10-2 and TRBJ2-3, with 7 bases fitting TRBD1. Germline V gene lookup returns CDR1 WSHSY and CDR2 SAAADI. This CDR3 contains 12 residues. The junction had 3 bases not matched to a gene; V was cut back by 4 bases and J by 8 bases. The CDR3 here is CASSATGSTQYF. For the CDR3, the DNA is TGCGCCAGCAGTGCGACAGGGTCTACGCAGTATTTT.

To note about this clonotype: Given a much more abundant clone one base away, this may be a read error. This rearrangement joins TRBV5-1 to TRBJ2-3; 7 nucleotides agree with TRBD2. V was pared by 0 bases and J by 4 bases, with 17 bases of the junction left unmatched. The CDR3 totals 19 residues. In germline, CDR1 is SGHRS, CDR2 YFSETQ. CDR3 nucleotides: TGCGCCAGCAGCTTGGCCATCATAGCGGGCCCCAGACCCGCAGATACGCAGTATTTT. Amino acid sequence: CASSLAIIAGPRPADTQYF.

This clonotype came up many times. CDR3 sequence reads: CSARVGLVFSYNEQFF. CDR3 DNA sequence: TGCAGTGCTAGAGTGGGACTAGTGTTCTCCTACAATGAGCAGTTCTTC. The chain employs TRBV20-1 and TRBJ2-1; TRBD2 matches 8 bases. The V gene end was trimmed by 1 base and the J gene end by 0 bases; junction bases not matched to a gene: 5. The CDR3 is made up of 16 amino acids. Germline V gene sequence: CDR1 DFQATT, CDR2 SNEGSKA (reference sequence).

This clonotype turned up a few times. The chain carries TRBV13 and TRBJ1-2; D is unclear. The CDR3 covers 12 residues. Trimming took 2 bases from V and 4 from J, leaving 5 bases between them. CDR1 and CDR2 from the germline V gene are PRHDT and FYEKMQ (reference sequence). The CDR3: CASSLFPYGYTF. CDR3 bases: TGTGCCAGCAGCTTATTTCCCTATGGCTACACCTTC. The full variable domain, in which reference TRBV13 and TRBJ1-2 provide the parts outside the CDR3, is AAGVIQSPRHLIKEKRETATLKCYPIPRHDTVYWYQQGPGQDPQFLISFYEKMQSDKGSIPDRFSAQQFSDYHSELNMSSLELGDSALYFCASSLFPYGYTFGSGTRLTVV.

The table lists this clonotype with many counts. This sequence joins TRBV7-2 and TRBJ1-4; TRBD1 agrees at 7 bases. V was pared by 4 bases and J by 11 bases, with 7 bases of the junction left unmatched. Germline values: CDR1 SGHTA, CDR2 FQGNSA. This CDR3 spans 13 amino acids. The CDR3 coding sequence is TGTGCCAGCAGCTCCAGGGGCAGGGGGAAACTGTTTTTT. Amino acids: CASSSRGRGKLFF.

This clonotype appeared many times. The rearrangement joins TRBV5-1 to TRBJ2-5; D possibly corresponds to TRBD2 (6 bases). Trimming took off 2 bases at V and 0 bases at J, with 14 bases between the two ends. This CDR3 contains 16 residues. The germline gives CDR1 SGHRS, CDR2 YFSETQ. This CDR3 reads CASSLSGGEYQETQYF. In DNA, the CDR3 is TGCGCCAGCAGCTTATCTGGCGGGGAGTACCAAGAGACCCAGTACTTC.

The chain employs TRBV3-1 and TRBJ1-2, with TRBD1 matching 7 bases. V trimming: 5 bases; J trimming: 8 bases; junction bases outside the gene matches: 8. The CDR3 spans 13 residues. Germline CDR1 reads LGHDT; CDR2 reads YNNKEL (reference sequence). The CDR3 region is CASSRGGDSGYTF. As DNA, the CDR3 is TGTGCCAGCAGCAGAGGAGGGGACAGCGGCTACACCTTC.

V usage is TRBV5-6 and J usage is TRBJ1-1; D is undetermined. Germline assignment: CDR1 SGHDT and CDR2 YYEEEE. The CDR3 has 13 residues. The V gene lost 3 bases and the J gene lost 10 bases, with 16 bases spanning the gap. The CDR3 nucleotides are TGTGCCAGCAGCTCAAGCTTGACACTTCGAGCTTTCTTT. Amino acids: CASSSSLTLRAFF.

This clonotype has at least ten counts. The chain combines TRBV4-3 with TRBJ2-1, with D perhaps matching TRBD2 (7 bases). The CDR3 has 16 amino acids. With 1 base removed from V and 1 base from J, the gap between germline ends came to 11 bases. Germline CDR1 is LGHNA and CDR2 is YSLEER. As DNA, the CDR3 is TGCGCCAGCAGCCAAGGGGGGGGGCTATCCTACAATGAGCAGTTCTTC. Amino acids: CASSQGGGLSYNEQFF.

This clonotype was observed at least ten times. V and J are TRBV10-3 and TRBJ2-7; D gene ambiguous. The CDR3 loop spans 15 amino acids. The germline V gene has CDR1 ENHRY and CDR2 SYGVKD. Trimming removed 3 bases at V and 1 base at J, with 13 bases between. CDR3 in amino acids: CAISEVGGVSYEQYF. CDR3 bases: TGTGCCATCAGTGAAGTAGGTGGGGTTTCCTACGAGCAGTACTTC.

This clonotype was seen more than once but under ten times. V and J are TRBV6-5 and TRBJ2-1; tentatively, D is TRBD2 (6 bases). V lost 4 bases to trimming and J lost 9 bases, with 16 bases between them. This CDR3 spans 14 amino acids. Per the germline V gene, CDR1 is MNHEY and CDR2 is SVGAGI. The CDR3 DNA reads as TGTGCCAGCAGTTTCGGACTGGTGGGGGGTGAGCAGTTCTTC. Residues: CASSFGLVGGEQFF.